The clone carrying this T cell receptor beta chain was found once. Its antigen is undetermined. The data were produced by immunoSEQ multiplex PCR, yet TCRdb's version contains in-frame clones alone and is incomplete. The sample lists 25,000 or so clones; almost 85% were seen once. The CDR3 totals 15 residues. The V gene's germline CDR1 is MDHEN and CDR2 SYDVKM. Trimming removed 5 bases from V and 5 bases from J, with 15 bases in between. These data are taken from a study of T cells in narcolepsy. Background on the study: Patients with NT1 or NT2 and healthy control donors were enrolled.

Broader study findings: Comparing one patient's CSF and blood CD4+ clonotypes highlighted HCRT- and TRIB2-specific autoreactive clonotypes. Reportedly, autoreactive clonotypes were serially detected in patients' blood but not controls'.

This TCR derives from a human donor in good health. The source material was memory (CD45RA-) CD4+ T cells from blood. This sequence joins TRBV28 and TRBJ1-4, with D possibly being TRBD1 (5 bases). The CDR3 DNA reads as TGTGCCAGCAGTCCTCCGGGGACGGGGAATGAAAAACTGTTTTTT. Translation gives CASSPPGTGNEKLFF.